One and the same sample provided the 29 T cell receptor beta chains below, sequenced in a study of cytomegalovirus exposure and HLA in healthy donors. A multiplex PCR was run with 60 Vbeta primers and 13 Jbeta primers. Clones were read by immunoSEQ multiplex PCR, and TCRdb kept only the in-frame ones, dropping some. Found here are approximately 150,000 clones, over 65% of them singletons; the top ten hold about 4.5%. The sample consisted of PBMCs. The source is a young man in good health and CMV-seropositive.

This clone was seen more than once but under ten times. V usage is TRBV5-6 and J usage is TRBJ2-7; TRBD1 agrees at 10 bases. The V gene's germline CDR1 is SGHDT and CDR2 YYEEEE. The CDR3 loop spans 14 amino acids. Trimming cost V 3 bases and J 6 bases; bases outside gene matches: 6. The CDR3 bases are TGTGCCAGCAGCTCTGGGACAGGGGTCGGCGAGCAGTACGTC. This codes for CASSSGTGVGEQYV.

This clone has more than one count but fewer than ten. V gene TRBV5-6 combines with J gene TRBJ1-4; TRBD1 agrees at 9 bases. CDR1 SGHDT and CDR2 YYEEEE come from the germline V gene. The CDR3 consists of 16 residues. V trimming: 2 bases; J trimming: 7 bases; junction bases outside the gene matches: 9. This CDR3 reads CASSLLTGGRSEKLFF. CDR3 in DNA: TGTGCCAGCAGCTTACTGACAGGGGGTAGGAGTGAAAAACTGTTTTTT.

As regards this clone: Different DNA sequences within this sample yield the same CDR3. The gene calls are TRBV29-1 and TRBJ1-1; D is unclear. The length of the CDR3 is 13 residues. V lost 7 bases, J lost 3 bases, and 15 bases lay in between. CDR1 SQVTM and CDR2 ANQGSEA come from the germline V gene. The CDR3 DNA is TGCAGCGCCGAGGGCGCCCGGGACACTGAAGCTTTCTTT. Its translation: CSAEGARDTEAFF. Full variable domain (remainder filled in from reference TRBV29-1 and TRBJ1-1): SAVISQKPSRDICQRGTSLTIQCQVDSQVTMMFWYRQQPGQSLTLIATANQGSEATYESGFVIDKFPISRPNLTFSTLTVSNMSPEDSSIYLCSAEGARDTEAFFGQGTRLTVV.

V gene TRBV9 combines with J gene TRBJ1-2, with D possibly matching TRBD1 (6 bases). Trimming removed 2 bases from V and 2 bases from J, with 10 bases in between. The CDR3 loop spans 14 amino acids. The germline V gene has CDR1 SGDLS and CDR2 YYNGEE. The CDR3 spells CASSVGRGNYGYTF. CDR3 in DNA: TGTGCCAGCAGCGTGGGCAGGGGCAACTATGGCTACACCTTC.

This clone appeared a few times. The rearrangement joins TRBV11-2 to TRBJ2-2, with D uncertain. Germline V gene sequence: CDR1 SGHAT, CDR2 FQNNGV. The length of the CDR3 is 13 residues. V shed 5 bases and J shed 0 bases, with 4 bases lying between them. In DNA, the CDR3 is TGTGCCAGCAGCGACACGAACACCGGGGAGCTGTTTTTT. Translated, it gives CASSDTNTGELFF.

The chain is built from TRBV11-3 and TRBJ2-4, with TRBD2 matching 7 bases. There are 15 residues in the CDR3. Germline values: CDR1 SGHNT, CDR2 YENEEA. Trimming cost V 5 bases and J 0 bases; bases outside gene matches: 4. CDR3 in DNA: TGTGCCAGCAGCATGAGCGGGAAAGCCAAAAACATTCAGTACTTC. Protein product: CASSMSGKAKNIQYF. The full variable domain, its missing parts supplied by reference TRBV11-3 and TRBJ2-4, is EAGVVQSPRYKIIEKKQPVAFWCNPISGHNTLYWYLQNLGQGPELLIRYENEEAVDDSQLPKDRFSAERLKGVDSTLKIQPAELGDSAVYLCASSMSGKAKNIQYFGAGTRLSVL.

This clone was observed a few times. The CDR3 sequence: CASSLERAGVSYNEQFF. The CDR3 DNA follows: TGTGCCAGCAGCTTAGAGAGAGCGGGAGTCTCGTACAATGAGCAGTTCTTC. The V gene is TRBV7-6, the J gene TRBJ2-1; TRBD2 aligns across 8 bases. This CDR3 contains 17 residues. V trimming: 1 base; J trimming: 4 bases; junction bases outside the gene matches: 9. Germline CDR1 and CDR2: SGHVS and FNYEAQ.

The rearrangement uses TRBV19 and TRBJ2-1; maybe TRBD2 (5 bases). The CDR3 is 12 amino acids. CDR1 and CDR2 (germline): LNHDA, SQIVND (reference sequence). V lost 6 bases and J 8 bases, leaving 11 bases between the germline ends. The CDR3: CASSRGFDEQFF. In nucleotides, the CDR3 is TGTGCCAGTAGCCGGGGTTTCGATGAGCAGTTCTTC.

CDR3 loop: CASSPGTGVSTNIQYF. The CDR3, as DNA: TGCGCCAGCAGCCCCGGGACAGGGGTTTCTACAAACATTCAGTACTTC. The chain uses TRBV4-1 and TRBJ2-4; 10 bases align to TRBD1. With V trimmed by 4 bases and J by 6 bases, 9 bases remained unmatched. The CDR3 length is 16 residues. Germline V lookup: CDR1 MGHRA, CDR2 YSYEKL.

The gene calls are TRBV7-9 and TRBJ1-2; D is possibly TRBD1 (6 bases). The ends were cut back, 4 bases at V and 4 bases at J, with 19 bases in the middle. The CDR3 has 16 amino acids. The V gene's germline CDR1 is SEHNR and CDR2 FQNEAQ (reference sequence). The CDR3 DNA sequence: TGTGCCAGCAGCTCTCGGACAGCGGAGTCCCTCTATGGCTACACCTTC. It codes for CASSSRTAESLYGYTF.

This chain's CDR3 is CAWRAGTGGSWNTEAFF. CDR3 bases: TGTGCCTGGAGAGCAGGGACAGGGGGCTCGTGGAACACTGAAGCTTTCTTT. The chain joins TRBV30 to TRBJ1-1, with 12 positions matching TRBD1. After removal of 3 bases from V and 1 base from J, the junction contained 9 bases not matched to a gene. This CDR3 has 17 residues. The germline gives CDR1 GTSNPN, CDR2 SVGIG (reference sequence).

This clone was seen a single time. CDR3 loop: CSVRTGYNEQFF. CDR3 nucleotides: TGCAGCGTCAGGACAGGGTACAATGAGCAGTTCTTC. The chain combines TRBV29-1 with TRBJ2-1; 8 bases align to TRBD1. Germline lookup yields CDR1 SQVTM and CDR2 ANQGSEA. The ends lost 6 bases at V and 4 bases at J; junction bases unmatched: 2. The CDR3 has 12 residues.

V is TRBV5-4 and J is TRBJ2-3, with D possibly TRBD1 on 6 matching bases. CDR1 is SGHNT, CDR2 YYREEE, per germline (reference sequence). Trimming left V 8 bases short and J 6 bases short, with 13 bases between. The CDR3 covers 12 residues. The CDR3 DNA reads as TGTGCCAGTAGTAAGGGGGAGGATACGCAGTATTTT. Encoded protein: CASSKGEDTQYF.

The V call is TRBV29-1, the J call TRBJ1-5; 8 bases line up with TRBD1. Germline V lookup: CDR1 SQVTM, CDR2 ANQGSEA. V gave up 7 bases and J gave up 4 bases; unmatched junction bases: 6. There are 13 residues in the CDR3. The CDR3 DNA is TGCAGCGCCGCAGGGGGCCTTAATCAGCCCCAGCATTTT. Translating gives CSAAGGLNQPQHF.

The chain links TRBV5-4 to TRBJ2-5, with D tentatively TRBD2 (6 bases). This CDR3 region has 15 residues. Germline V gene lookup returns CDR1 SGHNT and CDR2 YYREEE (reference sequence). The V gene lost 3 bases and the J gene lost 2 bases, with 14 bases spanning the gap. The CDR3 sequence: CASSSSAGGQETQYF. The CDR3 region has the DNA TGTGCCAGCAGCTCATCAGCGGGTGGGCAAGAGACCCAGTACTTC.

The table lists this clone with a few counts. The chain recombines TRBV11-2 with TRBJ2-5; D is unclear. V lost 2 bases and J lost 5, with 9 bases in between. CDR1 and CDR2 (germline): SGHAT, FQNNGV. The CDR3 covers 13 residues. The CDR3 loop is CASSLYTVETQYF. In nucleotides, the CDR3 is TGTGCCAGCAGCTTATATACGGTCGAGACCCAGTACTTC.

The CDR3 nucleotides read TGCGCCAGCAGCTTGGACAGGGGGCTTCAGTTCTTC. Translated, it gives CASSLDRGLQFF. This chain joins TRBV5-1 and TRBJ2-1; 9 bases are a match to TRBD1. The CDR3 is made up of 12 amino acids. Trimming removed 0 bases from V and 13 bases from J; junction bases left unmatched: 2. CDR1 and CDR2 (germline): SGHRS, YFSETQ.

Points on this clone: Germline is not matched at one junction end, which may reflect a read error. The chain uses TRBV7-7 and TRBJ2-1, with 9 nucleotides matching TRBD2. In germline, CDR1 is SSHAT, CDR2 FNYEAQ (reference sequence). This CDR3 comprises 14 residues. CDR3 DNA: TGTGCTAGCAGCTCCGCGGGGGGGAATATGGAGCAGTTCTTC. Amino acid sequence: CASSSAGGNMEQFF. The full variable domain, its missing parts supplied by reference TRBV7-7 and TRBJ2-1, is GAGVSQSPRYKVTKRGQDVTLRCDPISSHATLYWYQQALGQGPEFLTYFNYEAQPDKSGLPSDRFSAERPEGSISTLTIQRTEQRDSAMYRCASSSAGGNMEQFFGPGTRLTVL.

The rearrangement links TRBV15 to TRBJ1-5, with D perhaps matching TRBD1 (6 bases). CDR3 length equals 14 residues. The germline V and J ends were trimmed by 4 bases and 2 bases, with 9 bases remaining between them. Looked up from germline, CDR1 is LNHNV and CDR2 is YYDKDF (reference sequence). As DNA, the CDR3 is TGTGCCACCAGCATACGACAGGGCAATCAGCCCCAGCATTTT. This sequence encodes CATSIRQGNQPQHF.

V usage is TRBV6-5 and J usage is TRBJ2-3, with TRBD1 matching 9 bases. The CDR3 loop spans 14 amino acids. Germline V gene lookup returns CDR1 MNHEY and CDR2 SVGAGI. V was clipped by 4 bases and J by 4 bases; unmatched bases: 3. CDR3 in amino acids: CASSLQGAADTQYF. In nucleotides, the CDR3 is TGTGCCAGCAGTTTACAGGGGGCCGCAGATACGCAGTATTTT.

The rearrangement uses TRBV6-4 and TRBJ2-7, with 9 bases aligning to TRBD2. Unmatched junction bases numbered 4, after V lost 3 bases and J lost 4 bases. The germline V gene has CDR1 MRHNA and CDR2 SNTAGT. The CDR3 is 14 residues long. In nucleotides, the CDR3 is TGTGCCAGCAGTGAGGCGGGAGGGTTTTACGAGCAGTACGTC. It encodes CASSEAGGFYEQYV.

V is TRBV30 and J is TRBJ1-3; D may be TRBD1 (5 bases). This CDR3 is 12 amino acids long. CDR1 and CDR2 (germline): GTSNPN, SVGIG (reference sequence). The ends were cut back, 5 bases at V and 3 bases at J, with 8 bases in the middle. The CDR3 protein is CAWQGFGNTIYF. The CDR3 coding sequence is TGTGCCTGGCAGGGCTTTGGAAACACCATATATTTT.

Worth noting for this clone: One end of the junction fails to match germline, which may point to a read error. The rearrangement joins TRBV27 to TRBJ1-1, with 7 positions matching TRBD1. This CDR3 has 13 residues. CDR1 is MNHEY and CDR2 is SMNVEV in the germline V gene (reference sequence). CDR3 coding DNA: TGTGCCAGCAGACTTTCTCCGGGGACAGACCTCGTCTTT. The encoded protein is CASRLSPGTDLVF.

Only a few counts were recorded for this clone. Other DNA sequences in this specimen translate into the identical CDR3. The chain recombines TRBV30 with TRBJ1-1; 8 positions match TRBD1. CDR1 GTSNPN and CDR2 SVGIG come from the germline V gene (reference sequence). V lost 1 base, J lost 4 bases, and 2 bases stayed unmatched. The CDR3 has 13 residues. This CDR3 reads CAWSGDRGTEAFF. CDR3 coding DNA: TGTGCCTGGAGTGGTGACAGGGGCACTGAAGCTTTCTTT.

This clone was seen more than once but under ten times. This chain uses TRBV5-1 with TRBJ1-4, with D maybe TRBD1 (5 bases). From germline, CDR1 is SGHRS and CDR2 YFSETQ. Trimming took off 4 bases at V and 7 bases at J, with 11 bases between the two ends. This CDR3 spans 13 amino acids. The CDR3 protein is CASSGMGGEKLFF. For the CDR3, the DNA is TGCGCCAGCAGCGGGATGGGGGGTGAAAAACTGTTTTTT. The complete variable domain, with remaining parts taken from reference TRBV5-1 and TRBJ1-4, reads KAGVTQTPRYLIKTRGQQVTLSCSPISGHRSVSWYQQTPGQGLQFLFEYFSETQRNKGNFPGRFSGRQFSNSRSEMNVSTLELGDSALYLCASSGMGGEKLFFGSGTQLSVL.

The chain recombines TRBV19 with TRBJ2-1, with TRBD2 identical over 12 bases. CDR1 LNHDA and CDR2 SQIVND come from the germline V gene (reference sequence). This CDR3 spans 15 amino acids. J lost 8 bases, V lost 5 bases, and 7 bases had no gene match. In DNA form, the CDR3 reads TGTGCCAGTAGTCTGACTAGCGGGAGTTTTGATGAGCAGTTCTTC. Translated, it gives CASSLTSGSFDEQFF.

The chain couples TRBV5-1 to TRBJ2-3, with D maybe TRBD2 (6 bases). Trimming took off 0 bases at V and 6 bases at J, with 17 bases between the two ends. Germline lookup yields CDR1 SGHRS and CDR2 YFSETQ. CDR3 length: 16 amino acids. DNA for the CDR3: TGCGCCAGCAGCTTGGCCGGGAGCTCCGCAGCGGATACGCAGTATTTT. Amino acid sequence: CASSLAGSSAADTQYF. The variable domain in full, with the rest retrieved from reference TRBV5-1 and TRBJ2-3, is KAGVTQTPRYLIKTRGQQVTLSCSPISGHRSVSWYQQTPGQGLQFLFEYFSETQRNKGNFPGRFSGRQFSNSRSEMNVSTLELGDSALYLCASSLAGSSAADTQYFGPGTRLTVL.

This chain links TRBV4-1 with TRBJ2-1; perhaps TRBD1 as D (5 bases). V was shortened by 2 bases and J by 3 bases, with 11 bases between the two germline ends. The V gene's germline CDR1 is MGHRA and CDR2 YSYEKL. This CDR3 spans 15 amino acids. The DNA for the CDR3 is TGCGCCAGCAGCCAACTGGGGCTGAGCTACAATGAGCAGTTCTTC. This gives the protein CASSQLGLSYNEQFF.

This clone was counted once. This chain connects TRBV6-5 to TRBJ2-7; TRBD1 aligns across 11 bases. The V gene's germline CDR1 is MNHEY and CDR2 SVGAGI. Losses at the gene ends were 5 bases for V and 6 bases for J; bases not matched to a gene: 6. CDR3 length: 14 residues. The CDR3 here is CASSPRDRGGEQYV. The CDR3 DNA follows: TGTGCCAGCAGTCCCCGGGACAGGGGGGGCGAGCAGTACGTC.